This TCR beta chain was captured by sequencing in a study of cytomegalovirus exposure and HLA in healthy donors. General study findings and limits: Data from an earlier analysis indicated that most TCR beta V segments were productive either about 87% or about 30% of the time. The authors excluded some V segments, including TRBV6-2 and TRBV6-3, as indistinguishable. Analyzed later, association rates of TCRs varied across HLA loci, with DRB1 most and HLA-C fewest.

In the PCR, 60 Vbeta and 13 Jbeta primers were used. Per the original data handling: About 11 million shared chains were among the roughly 78 million unique TCR beta chains that a later analysis counted. Data came from immunoSEQ multiplex PCR; TCRdb stores just in-frame clones and leaves some out. The D gene and trimming were derived from the DNA, and the V and J assignments and clone size from that table. The data show more than 95,000 clones, more than 75% seen once. Between the trimmed V and J ends, which lost 3 bases and 6 bases, there was a span of 2 bases. The CDR3 runs to 11 residues. Germline values: CDR1 SNHLY, CDR2 FYNNEI. This clone was seen just once. Antigen unknown.

Sample: PBMCs. V usage is TRBV2 and J usage is TRBJ2-2; no definite D call. The TCR comes from a woman aged 18-29 years in good health and CMV-seropositive. The CDR3 sequence is CASSDAGELFF. CDR3 in DNA: TGTGCCAGCAGTGACGCCGGGGAGCTGTTTTTT.